These 23 T cell receptor beta chains share one sample of origin, sequenced in a study of OX40 agonist ivuxolimab in advanced cancers. Profiling relied on immunoSEQ multiplex PCR, and the TCRdb table lists in-frame clones only, not all of them. This sample has 55,000 to 80,000 clones; roughly 89% occur once, and the top ten carry around 12%. The sequenced sample was CD4+ or CD8+ T cells sorted from blood, obtained in a trial of the OX40 agonist ivuxolimab. Receptor source: an adult with an advanced solid tumor such as melanoma, head and neck, liver or kidney cancer.

The rearrangement links TRBV7-9 to TRBJ2-7, with 11 bases matching TRBD2. The germline gives CDR1 SEHNR, CDR2 FQNEAQ (reference sequence). Trimming took 5 bases from V and 2 from J; bases not matched to a gene: 5. This CDR3 has 15 residues. Here the CDR3 DNA reads TGTGCCAGCAGCGGGACTAGCGGAAGAACCTACGAGCAGTACTTC. This codes for CASSGTSGRTYEQYF.

This chain joins TRBV7-3 and TRBJ2-7; 9 nucleotides line up with TRBD1. Germline V lookup: CDR1 SGHTA, CDR2 FQGTGA. The CDR3 has 14 residues. V dropped 5 bases and J dropped 5; count of bases not matched to a gene: 7. The CDR3 coding sequence is TGTGCCAGCAGCCCCGGACAGGGGAACAACGAGCAGTACTTC. The encoded protein is CASSPGQGNNEQYF.

The rearrangement joins TRBV2 to TRBJ2-1; D call uncertain. Germline loops: CDR1 SNHLY, CDR2 FYNNEI. CDR3 size: 14 residues. Trimming stripped 10 bases from V and 0 bases from J, with 13 bases between. In DNA, the CDR3 is TGTGCCATCATAGGACCAAGCTCCTACAATGAGCAGTTCTTC. Its protein product is CAIIGPSSYNEQFF. Filled out from reference TRBV2 and TRBJ2-1, the complete variable domain reads EPEVTQTPSHQVTQMGQEVILRCVPISNHLYFYWYRQILGQKVEFLVSFYNNEISEKSEIFDDQFSVERPDGSNFTLKIRSTKLEDSAMYFCAIIGPSSYNEQFFGPGTRLTVL.

V gene TRBV27 combines with J gene TRBJ2-1; TRBD1 aligns across 7 bases. The CDR3 contains 15 residues. Trimming removed 6 bases from V and 1 base from J; junction bases left unmatched: 6. CDR1 is MNHEY, CDR2 SMNVEV, per germline (reference sequence). As DNA, the CDR3 is TGTGCCAGCAGCCGTCCGGGACAGTCCTACAATGAGCAGTTCTTC. Its translation: CASSRPGQSYNEQFF.

CDR3: CASSPIGLAGVSYNEQFF. CDR3 sequence (DNA): TGTGCCAGCAGTCCAATTGGACTAGCGGGGGTCTCCTACAATGAGCAGTTCTTC. The V and J genes are TRBV28 and TRBJ2-1; 13 bases line up with TRBD2. The CDR3 runs 18 residues. The V segment lost 5 bases and the J segment 0 bases; nucleotides outside the gene matches: 7. Germline V gene data show CDR1 as MDHEN and CDR2 as SYDVKM.

The chain is built from TRBV11-3 and TRBJ2-7; D is perhaps TRBD2 (7 bases). Trimming took 3 bases from V and 4 from J, leaving 13 bases between them. Germline CDR1 SGHNT, CDR2 YENEEA. The CDR3 length is 14 residues. Here the CDR3 DNA reads TGTGCCAGCAGCTTGCGGGGGCCCCCGTACGAGCAGTACTTC. Its protein is CASSLRGPPYEQYF.

V is TRBV10-3 and J is TRBJ2-7; maybe TRBD1 (6 bases). The germline V gene has CDR1 ENHRY and CDR2 SYGVKD. The CDR3 sequence is 13 residues long. V lost 5 bases and J lost 9, with 17 bases in between. The CDR3 nucleotides read TGTGCCATCAGTCCCGGACAGTTTAGAGTGCAGTACTTC. This codes for CAISPGQFRVQYF.

The chain is built from TRBV7-3 and TRBJ1-3; no clear D gene. Germline assignment: CDR1 SGHTA and CDR2 FQGTGA. Trimming left V 6 bases short and J 2 bases short, with 14 bases between. This CDR3 is built from 15 residues. The CDR3 nucleotides are TGTGCCAGCAGTCCGGACGGGAGTACTGGAAACACCATATATTTT. Translating gives CASSPDGSTGNTIYF.

The rearrangement links TRBV19 to TRBJ1-1; TRBD1 matches at 7 bases. Germline-derived CDR1 and CDR2 are LNHDA and SQIVND (reference sequence). V was clipped by 5 bases and J by 8 bases; unmatched bases: 14. There are 15 residues in the CDR3. The DNA of the CDR3 is TGTGCCAGTAGTCGAACAATACAGGGGCCGCACGAAGCTTTCTTT. Translation gives CASSRTIQGPHEAFF.

V and J are TRBV13 and TRBJ2-1; the D is unclear. The germline V gene has CDR1 PRHDT and CDR2 FYEKMQ (reference sequence). The CDR3 length is 13 residues. The V end was cut by 0 bases, the J end by 10 bases, with 10 bases between. This chain's CDR3 is CASSLGVGGEQFF. DNA of the CDR3: TGTGCCAGCAGCTTAGGGGTGGGCGGAGAGCAGTTCTTC.

This sequence joins TRBV27 and TRBJ1-1; D ambiguous. The germline gives CDR1 MNHEY, CDR2 SMNVEV (reference sequence). Deletions cut 0 bases from V and 11 bases from J, with 13 bases between. The CDR3 sequence is 13 residues long. The DNA for the CDR3 is TGTGCCAGCAGTTTATCGGTCCCCTATCCGGCTTTCTTT. Residues: CASSLSVPYPAFF.

This clone came up once. V gene TRBV19 combines with J gene TRBJ2-1; the D gene could be TRBD1 or TRBD2 (5 bases each). CDR3 length equals 13 residues. V shed 10 bases and J shed 5 bases, with 15 bases lying between them. Germline CDR1 LNHDA, CDR2 SQIVND (reference sequence). The CDR3 here is CATGWGSDNEQFF. CDR3 nucleotide sequence: TGTGCCACCGGGTGGGGGTCTGACAATGAGCAGTTCTTC.

V is TRBV11-2 and J is TRBJ1-1; D may be TRBD1 (6 bases). This CDR3 has 14 amino acids. CDR1 is SGHAT, CDR2 FQNNGV, per germline. Deletions cut 5 bases from V and 8 bases from J, with 18 bases between. This CDR3 reads CASSLFSGQDEAFF. CDR3 bases: TGTGCCAGCAGCCTATTTTCGGGACAAGACGAAGCTTTCTTT.

CDR3 sequence reads: CASSPRGTEAFF. Written as DNA, the CDR3 is TGCGCCAGCAGCCCGAGGGGGACTGAAGCTTTCTTT. The chain recombines TRBV4-1 with TRBJ1-1, with a possible D match to TRBD1 (6 bases). Germline values: CDR1 MGHRA, CDR2 YSYEKL. The CDR3 has 12 amino acids. V gave up 4 bases and J gave up 5 bases, with 8 bases separating them.

This clone occurred once. The chain combines TRBV27 with TRBJ2-3; 8 nucleotides line up with TRBD2. The trim removed 6 bases at V and 2 bases at J, leaving 7 bases unmatched. CDR3 length: 15 residues. Germline values: CDR1 MNHEY, CDR2 SMNVEV (reference sequence). CDR3: CASSLSGAHTDTQYF. The CDR3 nucleotides read TGTGCCAGCAGCCTTAGCGGGGCACACACAGATACGCAGTATTTT.

DNA of the CDR3: TGTGCCAGTAGGAACGGGGGGATTTTCTTC. Translating it yields CASRNGGIFF. The chain uses TRBV19 and TRBJ2-1, with 7 bases lining up with TRBD2. V lost 6 bases, J lost 16 bases, and 6 bases stayed unmatched. Germline V gene data show CDR1 as LNHDA and CDR2 as SQIVND (reference sequence). The CDR3 consists of 10 residues. The full variable domain, in which reference TRBV19 and TRBJ2-1 provide the parts outside the CDR3, is DGGITQSPKYLFRKEGQNVTLSCEQNLNHDAMYWYRQDPGQGLRLIYYSQIVNDFQKGDIAEGYSVSREKKESFPLTVTSAQKNPTAFYLCASRNGGIFFGPGTRLTVL.

V and J are TRBV27 and TRBJ2-3; TRBD2 matches 11 bases. CDR3 length: 15 amino acids. After removal of 2 bases from V and 4 bases from J, the junction contained 2 bases not matched to a gene. Germline CDR1 is MNHEY and CDR2 is SMNVEV (reference sequence). The CDR3 is CASSLLAGGADTQYF. The CDR3 region has the DNA TGTGCCAGCAGTTTACTAGCGGGAGGCGCAGATACGCAGTATTTT.

The gene calls are TRBV13 and TRBJ2-3; weak D call: TRBD2 (5 bases). V gave up 4 bases and J gave up 6 bases, with 14 bases separating them. The germline CDR1 and CDR2 sequences are PRHDT and FYEKMQ (reference sequence). The CDR3 is 14 amino acids. CDR3 region: CASSSGKLIDTQYF. The CDR3, as DNA: TGTGCCAGCAGCTCCGGGAAGTTAATTGATACGCAGTATTTT.

This chain joins TRBV7-3 and TRBJ1-1; D possibly corresponds to TRBD1 (5 bases). Trimming took off 1 base at V and 1 base at J, with 10 bases between the two ends. This CDR3 is built from 15 residues. Germline V gene data show CDR1 as SGHTA and CDR2 as FQGTGA. DNA for the CDR3: TGTGCCAGCAGCTTAAGACGGGGGGAGAACACTGAAGCTTTCTTT. This codes for CASSLRRGENTEAFF.

This clone was seen a single time. The V call is TRBV7-8, the J call TRBJ1-3; D is unresolved. V was shortened by 7 bases and J by 4 bases, with 14 bases between the two germline ends. The germline V gene has CDR1 SGHVS and CDR2 FQNEAQ. This CDR3 comprises 14 residues. The CDR3 coding sequence is TGTGCCAGCAACCGAGCCGGGAGCGGAAACACCATATATTTT. Its translation: CASNRAGSGNTIYF.

The chain links TRBV5-1 to TRBJ2-5, with TRBD2 as a possible D gene (6 bases). V shed 2 bases and J shed 2 bases, with 10 bases lying between them. The CDR3 is made up of 14 amino acids. The germline gives CDR1 SGHRS, CDR2 YFSETQ. The CDR3 nucleotides read TGCGCCAGCAGCTTCTTGGGGGGACAAGAGACCCAGTACTTC. Protein: CASSFLGGQETQYF.

The gene calls are TRBV11-2 and TRBJ2-3; D is uncertain. Deletions cut 5 bases from V and 1 base from J, with 4 bases between. CDR3 size: 12 residues. The germline CDR1 and CDR2 sequences are SGHAT and FQNNGV. DNA of the CDR3: TGTGCCAGCAGCCTAGGCACAGATACGCAGTATTTT. Protein product: CASSLGTDTQYF.

V is TRBV2 and J is TRBJ1-2; 7 positions match TRBD1. CDR1 is SNHLY, CDR2 FYNNEI, per germline. The CDR3 is 14 amino acids. Trimming cost V 2 bases and J 3 bases; bases outside gene matches: 3. Here the CDR3 reads CASSETGDDYGYTF. The CDR3 region has the DNA TGTGCCAGCAGTGAAACAGGGGATGACTATGGCTACACCTTC.